Below, one T cell receptor beta chain is given with its context. The data were obtained in a study of blood T cell repertoires in COVID-19. At the level of the study: Samples representing acute and convalescent COVID-19 were sourced from the United States, Italy and Spain. T cells, B-cell-depleted T cells, or PBMCs supplied cDNA or gDNA.

CDR3 length: 17 amino acids. CDR1 and CDR2 (germline): SGHTA, FQGNSA. V shed 1 base and J shed 1 base, with 16 bases lying between them. Original analysis: Researchers report that nucleated cell counts were estimated from reference gene primer amplification. The data were produced by immunoSEQ multiplex PCR, yet TCRdb's version contains in-frame clones alone and is incomplete. Clone size and V and J calls were adopted from that table, with D and trimming inferred from the DNA. The table includes 54,000 or so clones, approximately 85% detected once. Sequenced input: peripheral blood. The TCR originated in a woman at least 80 years old with acute or convalescent COVID-19. The chain combines TRBV7-2 with TRBJ1-2, with a weak D call TRBD1 (5 bases). This chain's CDR3 is CASSLDERGTDNYGYTF. The CDR3 DNA follows: TGTGCCAGCAGCTTAGATGAACGGGGGACGGATAACTATGGCTACACCTTC. Complete variable domain (other parts from reference TRBV7-2 and TRBJ1-2): GAGVSQSPSNKVTEKGKDVELRCDPISGHTALYWYRQSLGQGLEFLIYFQGNSAPDKSGLPSDRFSAERTGGSVSTLTIQRTQQEDSAVYLCASSLDERGTDNYGYTFGSGTRLTVV.